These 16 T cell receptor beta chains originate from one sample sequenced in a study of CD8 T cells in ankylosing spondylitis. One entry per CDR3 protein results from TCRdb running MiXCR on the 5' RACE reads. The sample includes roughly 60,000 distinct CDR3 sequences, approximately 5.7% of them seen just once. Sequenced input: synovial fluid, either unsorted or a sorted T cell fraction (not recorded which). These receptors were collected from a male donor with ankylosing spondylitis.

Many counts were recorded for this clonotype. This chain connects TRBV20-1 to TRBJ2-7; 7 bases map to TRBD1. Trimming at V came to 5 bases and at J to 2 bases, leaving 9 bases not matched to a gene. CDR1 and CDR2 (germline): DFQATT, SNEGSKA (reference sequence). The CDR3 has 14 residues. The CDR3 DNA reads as TGCAGTGCTGTATCCGGGACAGACACCTACGAGCAGTACTTC. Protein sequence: CSAVSGTDTYEQYF.

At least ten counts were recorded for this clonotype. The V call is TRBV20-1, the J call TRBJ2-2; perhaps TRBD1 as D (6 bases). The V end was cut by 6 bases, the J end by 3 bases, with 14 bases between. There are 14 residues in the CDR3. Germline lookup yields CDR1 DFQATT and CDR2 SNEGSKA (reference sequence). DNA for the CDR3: TGCAGTGCGGAAGGGGGTCTAGACACCGGGGAGCTGTTTTTT. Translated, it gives CSAEGGLDTGELFF.

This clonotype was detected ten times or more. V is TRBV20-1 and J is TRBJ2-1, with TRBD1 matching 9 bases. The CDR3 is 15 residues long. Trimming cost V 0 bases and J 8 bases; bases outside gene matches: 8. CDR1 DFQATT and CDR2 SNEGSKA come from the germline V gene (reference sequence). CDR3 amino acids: CSARDGGQGGDEQFF. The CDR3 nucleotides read TGCAGTGCTAGAGATGGGGGACAGGGAGGGGATGAGCAGTTCTTC.

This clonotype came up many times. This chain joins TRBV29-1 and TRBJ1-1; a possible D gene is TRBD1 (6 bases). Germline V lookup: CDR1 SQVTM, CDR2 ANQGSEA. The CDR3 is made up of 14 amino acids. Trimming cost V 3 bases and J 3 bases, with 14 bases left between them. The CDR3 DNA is TGCAGCGTTGATAGCATTGCAGGGGACACTGAAGCTTTCTTT. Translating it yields CSVDSIAGDTEAFF.

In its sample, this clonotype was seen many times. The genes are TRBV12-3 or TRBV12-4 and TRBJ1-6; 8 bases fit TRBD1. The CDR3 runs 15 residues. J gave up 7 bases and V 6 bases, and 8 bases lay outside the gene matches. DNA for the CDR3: TGTGCCAGCAGCAACAGGGGGTCGGGGAATTCACCCCTCCACTTT. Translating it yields CASSNRGSGNSPLHF.

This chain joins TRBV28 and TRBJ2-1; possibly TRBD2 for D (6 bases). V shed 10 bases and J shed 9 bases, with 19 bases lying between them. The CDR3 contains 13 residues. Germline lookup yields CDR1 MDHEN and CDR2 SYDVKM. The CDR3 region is CATEGFSAVEQFF. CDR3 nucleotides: TGTGCCACGGAGGGGTTTTCGGCGGTTGAGCAGTTCTTC. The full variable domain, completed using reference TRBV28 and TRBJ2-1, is DVKVTQSSRYLVKRTGEKVFLECVQDMDHENMFWYRQDPGLGLRLIYFSYDVKMKEKGDIPEGYSVSREKKERFSLILESASTNQTSMYLCATEGFSAVEQFFGPGTRLTVL.

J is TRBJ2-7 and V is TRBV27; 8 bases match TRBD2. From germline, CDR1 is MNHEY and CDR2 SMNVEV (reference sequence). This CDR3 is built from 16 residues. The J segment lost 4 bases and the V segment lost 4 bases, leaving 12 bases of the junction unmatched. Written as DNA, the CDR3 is TGTGCCAGCAGTTCCCATGCTAGCGGGCGGCAATACGAGCAGTACTTC. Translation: CASSSHASGRQYEQYF.

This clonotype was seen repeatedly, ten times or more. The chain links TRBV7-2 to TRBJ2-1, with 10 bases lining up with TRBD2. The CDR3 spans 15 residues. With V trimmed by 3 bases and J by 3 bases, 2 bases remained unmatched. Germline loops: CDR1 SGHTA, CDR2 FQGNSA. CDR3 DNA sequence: TGTGCCAGCAGCTTGGGGACTAGCGTCTACAATGAGCAGTTCTTC. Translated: CASSLGTSVYNEQFF.

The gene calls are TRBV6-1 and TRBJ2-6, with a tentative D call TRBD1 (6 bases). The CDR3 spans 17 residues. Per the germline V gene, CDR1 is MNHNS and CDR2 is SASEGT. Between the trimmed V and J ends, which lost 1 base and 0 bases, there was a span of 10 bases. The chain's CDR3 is CASSEDEGGSGANVLTF. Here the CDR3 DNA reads TGTGCCAGCAGTGAAGATGAAGGGGGCTCTGGGGCCAACGTCCTGACTTTC.

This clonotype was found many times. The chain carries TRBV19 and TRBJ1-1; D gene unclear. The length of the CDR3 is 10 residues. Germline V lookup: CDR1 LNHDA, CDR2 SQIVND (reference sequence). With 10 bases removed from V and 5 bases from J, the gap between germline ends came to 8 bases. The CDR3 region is CATGITEAFF. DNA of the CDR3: TGTGCCACCGGGATTACTGAAGCTTTCTTT.

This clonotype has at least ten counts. The CDR3 protein is CASSLGDRIYNQPQHF. The CDR3 DNA follows: TGTGCCAGCAGCTTGGGGGACAGAATTTACAATCAGCCCCAGCATTTT. The chain carries TRBV21-1 and TRBJ1-5; the table names TRBD1, a call not compared with the DNA. TRBV21-1 constitutes a pseudogene. The CDR3 sequence is 16 residues long.

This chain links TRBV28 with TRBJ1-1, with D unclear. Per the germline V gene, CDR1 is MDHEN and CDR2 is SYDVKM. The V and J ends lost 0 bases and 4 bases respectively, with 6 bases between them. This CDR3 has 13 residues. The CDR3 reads CASSLWRVTEAFF. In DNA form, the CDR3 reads TGTGCCAGCAGTTTATGGCGTGTCACTGAAGCTTTCTTT.

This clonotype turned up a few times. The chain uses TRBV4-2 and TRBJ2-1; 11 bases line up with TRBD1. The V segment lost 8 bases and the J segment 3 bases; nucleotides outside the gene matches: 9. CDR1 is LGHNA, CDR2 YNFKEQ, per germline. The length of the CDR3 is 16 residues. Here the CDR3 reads CASSPAGTGGYNEQFF. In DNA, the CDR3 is TGTGCCAGCTCTCCCGCCGGGACAGGGGGCTACAATGAGCAGTTCTTC.

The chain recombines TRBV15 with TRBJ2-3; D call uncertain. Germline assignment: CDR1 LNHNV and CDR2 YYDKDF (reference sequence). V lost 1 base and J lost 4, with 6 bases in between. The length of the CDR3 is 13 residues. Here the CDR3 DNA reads TGTGCCACCAGCAGAGCCCGCCCAGATACGCAGTATTTT. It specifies CATSRARPDTQYF.

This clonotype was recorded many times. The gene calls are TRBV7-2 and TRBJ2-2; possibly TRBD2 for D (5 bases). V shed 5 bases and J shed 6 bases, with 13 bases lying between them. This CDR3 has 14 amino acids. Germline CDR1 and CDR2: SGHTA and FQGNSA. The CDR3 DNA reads TGTGCCAGCAGCCCAACTAGGTTGGCCGGGGAGCTGTTTTTT. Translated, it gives CASSPTRLAGELFF.

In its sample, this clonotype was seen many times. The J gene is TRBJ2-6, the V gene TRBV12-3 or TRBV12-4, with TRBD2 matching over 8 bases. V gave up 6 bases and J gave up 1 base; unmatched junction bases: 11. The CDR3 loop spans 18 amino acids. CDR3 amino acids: CASRRTGTSRSGANVLTF. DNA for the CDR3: TGTGCCAGCAGGAGAACCGGGACTAGTCGGTCTGGGGCCAACGTCCTGACTTTC.